These 17 T cell receptor beta chains were sequenced from one sample in a study of T-cell reconstitution after alpha-beta-depleted transplantation in children. A library of TCRbeta sequences, prepared with unique molecular identifiers, was generated. MiXCR, applied by TCRdb to the PCR reads, yields one record per CDR3 protein. This sample has approximately 490,000 distinct CDR3 sequences, with over 9.5% found just once. Specimen: PBMCs, collected before TCRalphabeta/CD19-depleted stem cell transplant. The origin of the receptors is a child under 10 years old with inherited bone marrow failure, due to receive a stem cell transplant.

Ten or more counts support this clonotype. V and J are TRBV29-1 and TRBJ2-7; 9 bases align to TRBD1. V lost 4 bases to trimming and J lost 0 bases; unmatched junction nucleotides: 4. Germline values: CDR1 SQVTM, CDR2 ANQGSEA. The CDR3 runs to 14 residues. The CDR3 here is CSVGGTGTSYEQYF. Here the CDR3 DNA reads TGCAGCGTTGGTGGGACAGGGACCTCCTACGAGCAGTACTTC.

The V gene is TRBV18, the J gene TRBJ1-1; a weak D match, TRBD1 (5 bases). The germline CDR1 and CDR2 sequences are KGHSH and LQKENI. The CDR3 consists of 15 residues. V dropped 3 bases and J dropped 2 bases, with 13 bases sitting between them. CDR3 region: CASSPRGHINTEAFF. CDR3 in DNA: TGTGCCAGCTCACCGAGGGGTCACATTAACACTGAAGCTTTCTTT.

This clonotype occurred many times. The genes are TRBV4-3 and TRBJ2-4; 7 bases match TRBD1. Looked up from germline, CDR1 is LGHNA and CDR2 is YSLEER. V lost 1 base to trimming and J lost 7 bases; unmatched junction nucleotides: 7. This CDR3 spans 15 amino acids. Here the CDR3 DNA reads TGCGCCAGCAGCCAAGCTGCGTTCAGGGGGAACATTCAGTACTTC. It is translated as CASSQAAFRGNIQYF.

The chain couples TRBV2 to TRBJ2-7; 11 bases map to TRBD2. Germline assignment: CDR1 SNHLY and CDR2 FYNNEI. This CDR3 has 14 amino acids. Unmatched junction bases numbered 5, after V lost 10 bases and J lost 0 bases. The CDR3 reads CANLTSGSSYEQYF. CDR3 DNA: TGTGCCAACCTAACTAGCGGGAGCTCCTACGAGCAGTACTTC.

This clonotype has at least ten counts. The chain uses TRBV28 and TRBJ2-7; TRBD2 matches 14 bases. V was pared by 6 bases and J by 1 base, with 5 bases of the junction left unmatched. The CDR3 is 16 residues long. CDR1 MDHEN and CDR2 SYDVKM come from the germline V gene. CDR3 nucleotide sequence: TGTGCCAGCAGGGGACTAGCGGGAGTAGAGTCCTACGAGCAGTACTTC. Translating it yields CASRGLAGVESYEQYF.

This clonotype was counted at least ten times. J is TRBJ2-3 and V is TRBV10-3; tentatively, D is TRBD1 (5 bases). The CDR3 consists of 16 residues. Trimming left V 4 bases short and J 0 bases short, with 14 bases between. The germline CDR1 and CDR2 sequences are ENHRY and SYGVKD. The CDR3 here is CAISASLGASTDTQYF. DNA of the CDR3: TGTGCCATCAGTGCATCCTTAGGGGCCAGCACAGATACGCAGTATTTT.

This clonotype was counted at least ten times. The genes are TRBV4-3 and TRBJ1-4, with D uncertain. The V gene's germline CDR1 is LGHNA and CDR2 YSLEER. V lost 6 bases, J lost 0 bases, and 17 bases lay in between. This CDR3 comprises 17 residues. The CDR3 DNA sequence: TGCGCCAGCAGTCTGGGGTTGAGCAGCGCAACTAATGAAAAACTGTTTTTT. The encoded protein is CASSLGLSSATNEKLFF.

This clonotype was seen many times. The chain links TRBV25-1 to TRBJ1-1; D is uncertain. V gave up 3 bases and J gave up 7 bases, with 12 bases separating them. The CDR3 consists of 13 residues. Germline loops: CDR1 MGHDK, CDR2 SYGVNS. The CDR3 loop reads CASSETSLDEAFF. As DNA, the CDR3 is TGTGCCAGCAGTGAGACTTCCCTAGATGAAGCTTTCTTT.

This clonotype was counted at least ten times. This chain connects TRBV28 to TRBJ2-7, with D maybe TRBD1 (5 bases). The CDR3 contains 13 residues. Between the trimmed V and J ends, which lost 4 bases and 9 bases, there was a span of 16 bases. CDR1 and CDR2 (germline): MDHEN, SYDVKM. CDR3 protein: CASSSTAQRVQYF. CDR3 bases: TGTGCCAGCAGTTCGACAGCCCAACGGGTGCAGTACTTC. The whole variable domain, filled in from reference TRBV28 and TRBJ2-7, reads DVKVTQSSRYLVKRTGEKVFLECVQDMDHENMFWYRQDPGLGLRLIYFSYDVKMKEKGDIPEGYSVSREKKERFSLILESASTNQTSMYLCASSSTAQRVQYFGPGTRLTVT.

This clonotype was seen at least ten times. This sequence joins TRBV14 and TRBJ1-2; D remains unclear. The CDR3 has 16 amino acids. V dropped 1 base and J dropped 6 bases, with 18 bases sitting between them. Germline V lookup: CDR1 SGHDN, CDR2 FVKESK. In nucleotides, the CDR3 is TGTGCCAGCAGCCAAGTTGGATCCCCCTTGGGGAATGGCTACACCTTC. It codes for CASSQVGSPLGNGYTF.

This clonotype was seen a few times. The chain couples TRBV6-5 to TRBJ1-1; D is ambiguous. Germline-derived CDR1 and CDR2 are MNHEY and SVGAGI. Trimming removed 2 bases at V and 0 bases at J, with 7 bases between. CDR3 length: 14 amino acids. This chain's CDR3 is CASSYTGMNTEAFF. In nucleotides, the CDR3 is TGTGCCAGCAGTTACACGGGAATGAACACTGAAGCTTTCTTT.

This clonotype appeared many times. V gene TRBV2 combines with J gene TRBJ1-2; a weak D match, TRBD1 (6 bases). The CDR3 totals 15 residues. Trimming shortened V by 1 base and J by 4 bases, and 13 bases separated the two germline ends. Germline CDR1 reads SNHLY; CDR2 reads FYNNEI. The CDR3 DNA is TGTGCCAGCAGTGAAGGCGAGGGGGTCTTCTATGGCTACACCTTC. Protein sequence: CASSEGEGVFYGYTF. The full variable domain, rest sourced from reference TRBV2 and TRBJ1-2, is EPEVTQTPSHQVTQMGQEVILRCVPISNHLYFYWYRQILGQKVEFLVSFYNNEISEKSEIFDDQFSVERPDGSNFTLKIRSTKLEDSAMYFCASSEGEGVFYGYTFGSGTRLTVV.

This clonotype was counted ten times or more. The J gene is TRBJ2-7, the V gene TRBV21-1; TRBD1, as called in the table, went unchecked against the DNA. TRBV21-1 is termed a pseudogene. CDR3 length equals 18 residues. The CDR3 spells CASSKIPGDRVISYEQYF. CDR3 in DNA: TGTGCCAGCAGCAAAATTCCGGGGGACAGGGTAATCTCCTACGAGCAGTACTTC.

This clonotype has at least ten counts. V and J are TRBV5-1 and TRBJ2-1; D may be TRBD2 (5 bases). Germline CDR1 reads SGHRS; CDR2 reads YFSETQ. V was pared by 5 bases and J by 5 bases, with 8 bases between. The CDR3 runs to 12 residues. The CDR3, as DNA: TGCGCCAGCAGGGGGAGCGACAATGAGCAGTTCTTC. This codes for CASRGSDNEQFF. The full variable domain, with the rest looked up from reference TRBV5-1 and TRBJ2-1, is KAGVTQTPRYLIKTRGQQVTLSCSPISGHRSVSWYQQTPGQGLQFLFEYFSETQRNKGNFPGRFSGRQFSNSRSEMNVSTLELGDSALYLCASRGSDNEQFFGPGTRLTVL.

This clonotype was observed many times. This chain uses TRBV12-3 or TRBV12-4 with TRBJ2-7; 8 nucleotides match TRBD1. This CDR3 region has 14 residues. Losses at the gene ends were 3 bases for V and 2 bases for J; bases not matched to a gene: 3. CDR3 bases: TGTGCCAGCAGTTTCTCGACAGGGGCCTACGAGCAGTACTTC. It codes for CASSFSTGAYEQYF.

Many counts were recorded for this clonotype. This rearrangement joins TRBV4-1 to TRBJ2-5; weak D call: TRBD1 (5 bases). V lost 3 bases and J 3 bases, leaving 8 bases between the germline ends. In germline, CDR1 is MGHRA, CDR2 YSYEKL. The CDR3 runs to 13 residues. In DNA form, the CDR3 reads TGCGCCAGCAGCCAGGACACGGAAGAGACCCAGTACTTC. Translated, it gives CASSQDTEETQYF.

Ten or more counts support this clonotype. DNA of the CDR3: TGTGCCAGCAGTAGGAGTGGAGATACGCAGTATTTT. Its translation: CASSRSGDTQYF. This sequence joins TRBV27 and TRBJ2-3; D uncertain. V was cut by 5 bases and J by 5 bases, with 8 bases left in between. There are 12 residues in the CDR3. The germline V gene encodes CDR1 MNHEY and CDR2 SMNVEV (reference sequence).